This T cell receptor beta chain was documented in a study of cytomegalovirus exposure and HLA in healthy donors. Study information: From HLA-typed donors, an early data release held some 80 million unique TCRs. Assignment to the Caucasian-associated ancestry cluster applied to roughly 80% of the approximately 400 genotyped donors.

Vbeta (60) and Jbeta (13) primers were used in the PCR. This table comes from immunoSEQ multiplex PCR, and its TCRdb copy is limited to in-frame clones, with some not included. In the table there are around 89,000 clones, approximately 80% of which are singletons. The CDR3 has 14 residues. Germline CDR1 is SGHTA and CDR2 is FQGNSA. V shed 6 bases, J shed 4 bases, and the junction held 6 bases outside the gene matches. Donors showed nominal health when sampled, although they likely had unrecorded immune exposures. This sequence originates from a middle-aged man in good health and CMV-seronegative. The sequencing input was PBMCs. The rearrangement links TRBV7-2 to TRBJ1-1, with TRBD1 matching over 9 bases. This CDR3 reads CASRYGTGSTEAFF. In DNA form, the CDR3 reads TGTGCCAGCAGATACGGGACAGGGAGCACTGAAGCTTTCTTT.